This T cell receptor (beta chain) was documented in a study of tumor-infiltrating lymphocytes in primary liver carcinoma. Study results and limitations: Compared with blood, tumor repertoires held significantly more in their top 250 clones.

The input was 500 ng total RNA; TCR beta cDNA was made from it with a constant-region primer. Amplification in three nested multiplex PCR rounds with slightly modified ARM-PCR gave rise to TCR beta libraries. The first two PCR rounds used TRBV1-TRBV30 primers with a Cbeta primer, 10 cycles each. One entry per CDR3 protein results from TCRdb running MiXCR on the multiplex PCR reads. The table shows 300,000 to 400,000 distinct CDR3 sequences, with less than 75% occurring only once. The CDR3 spans 14 residues. With 8 bases clipped from V and 7 bases from J, the junction kept 10 bases outside the gene matches. CDR1 is MNHEY, CDR2 SVGEGT, per germline. In this sample, this clonotype turned up many times. Its target is not known. Germline DNA was extracted too, while blood RNA derived from unsorted whole blood.

The material sequenced was peripheral blood. This clonotype was sampled from a man between 35 and 55 years old with primary liver carcinoma and hepatitis B virus infection. The chain links TRBV6-2 or TRBV6-3 to TRBJ2-7; 11 nucleotides align to TRBD1. CDR3 amino acids: CASRSPGQGGEQYF. The CDR3 DNA sequence: TGTGCCAGCCGATCCCCGGGACAGGGGGGAGAGCAGTACTTC.